The 16 T cell receptor beta chains reported below all come from one sample, sequenced in a study of CD8+ T cells in alopecia areata. RNA extraction was followed by reverse transcription into cDNA, which acted as the sequencing template. Sequencing was performed with immunoSEQ multiplex PCR; in TCRdb, only in-frame clones are kept and a portion is missing. The sample consists of hundreds of thousands of clones, 50% to 65% of them appearing once. Sequencing was performed on CD4+ T cells sorted from blood, taken at week 0. The receptor source for this set is a human donor with alopecia areata.

In DNA, the CDR3 is TGTGCCAGCAGCCCCCACCGGGGGCCCCCCACAGATACGCAGTATTTT. Translation gives CASSPHRGPPTDTQYF. This rearrangement joins TRBV5-6 to TRBJ2-3, with D perhaps matching TRBD1 or TRBD2 (6 bases each). Trimming stripped 4 bases from V and 2 bases from J, with 17 bases between. The CDR3 spans 16 residues. In germline, CDR1 is SGHDT, CDR2 YYEEEE.

The J gene is TRBJ2-7, the V gene TRBV15; 7 bases agree with TRBD2. V was clipped by 0 bases and J by 3 bases; unmatched bases: 5. The CDR3 is made up of 15 amino acids. Germline CDR1 and CDR2: LNHNV and YYDKDF (reference sequence). CDR3 residues: CATSRDQRGDYEQYF. The CDR3 DNA reads TGTGCCACCAGCAGAGATCAGCGGGGAGACTACGAGCAGTACTTC.

The rearrangement joins TRBV5-1 to TRBJ2-5; TRBD1 might be the D (7 bases). The CDR3 contains 16 residues. Germline CDR1 is SGHRS and CDR2 is YFSETQ. Trimming removed 4 bases at V and 2 bases at J, with 18 bases between. CDR3 in amino acids: CASSPGGGSLQETQYF. The CDR3 coding sequence is TGCGCCAGCAGCCCCGGAGGGGGCAGTCTACAAGAGACCCAGTACTTC.

The chain has TRBV23-1 and TRBJ2-7; TRBD1 is a possible D gene (5 bases). TRBV23-1 is flagged as an ORF with uncertain function. This CDR3 comprises 14 residues. Deletions cut 2 bases from V and 2 bases from J, with 10 bases between. Here the CDR3 reads CASSQRTKTYEQYF. DNA for the CDR3: TGCGCCAGCAGTCAACGGACAAAGACCTACGAGCAGTACTTC.

The chain has TRBV7-2 and TRBJ2-7, with TRBD1 matching 12 bases. The CDR3 sequence is 15 residues long. Germline CDR1 is SGHTA and CDR2 is FQGNSA. The ends lost 5 bases at V and 6 bases at J; junction bases unmatched: 8. The CDR3 nucleotides are TGTGCCAGCAGCCCAGCCGGGACAGGGGGCGGCGAGCAGTACTTC. Protein: CASSPAGTGGGEQYF.

This clone was seen only a few times. The chain carries TRBV4-1 and TRBJ2-7, with D perhaps matching TRBD1 (6 bases). Germline assignment: CDR1 MGHRA and CDR2 YSYEKL. This CDR3 is built from 15 residues. Trimming removed 1 base from V and 3 bases from J, with 13 bases in between. This chain's CDR3 is CASSQVIGQYYEQYF. CDR3 bases: TGCGCCAGCAGCCAAGTTATTGGACAGTACTACGAGCAGTACTTC.

This chain links TRBV30 with TRBJ1-1; D call uncertain. Germline V gene sequence: CDR1 GTSNPN, CDR2 SVGIG (reference sequence). This CDR3 is built from 13 residues. Trimming stripped 7 bases from V and 8 bases from J, with 20 bases between. CDR3 nucleotide sequence: TGTGCCTTCTCCCGGTCCAATCGAGGGGAAGCTTTCTTT. Its translation is CAFSRSNRGEAFF.

J is TRBJ1-5 and V is TRBV6-6, with D unclear. The CDR3 runs 12 residues. Trimming removed 5 bases at V and 8 bases at J, with 10 bases between. Germline V gene lookup returns CDR1 MNHNY and CDR2 SVGAGI (reference sequence). In nucleotides, the CDR3 is TGTGCCAGCAGTCCTTGGAGGGAGCCCCAGCATTTT. Translating it yields CASSPWREPQHF.

This chain links TRBV29-1 with TRBJ2-1; D gene ambiguous. Looked up from germline, CDR1 is SQVTM and CDR2 is ANQGSEA. With 8 bases removed from V and 2 bases from J, the gap between germline ends came to 1 base. The CDR3 is made up of 9 amino acids. For the CDR3, the DNA is TGCAGCCCCTACAATGAGCAGTTCTTC. This sequence encodes CSPYNEQFF.

This clone was seen a handful of times. The gene calls are TRBV29-1 and TRBJ2-6; possible D gene TRBD1, 6 bases. V gave up 7 bases and J gave up 1 base, with 14 bases separating them. The CDR3 has 15 residues. Germline CDR1 is SQVTM and CDR2 is ANQGSEA. Written as DNA, the CDR3 is TGCAGCGCGCCCCAGGGGCCATCTGGGGCCAACGTCCTGACTTTC. It yields the protein CSAPQGPSGANVLTF. The full variable domain, rest sourced from reference TRBV29-1 and TRBJ2-6, is SAVISQKPSRDICQRGTSLTIQCQVDSQVTMMFWYRQQPGQSLTLIATANQGSEATYESGFVIDKFPISRPNLTFSTLTVSNMSPEDSSIYLCSAPQGPSGANVLTFGAGSRLTVL.

The chain combines TRBV29-1 with TRBJ1-1; 8 bases align to TRBD1. The trim removed 5 bases at V and 1 base at J, leaving 9 bases unmatched. Germline V gene lookup returns CDR1 SQVTM and CDR2 ANQGSEA. The CDR3 runs 15 residues. CDR3 amino acids: CSVNKVRGPNTEAFF. The DNA for the CDR3 is TGCAGCGTTAACAAGGTCAGGGGGCCGAACACTGAAGCTTTCTTT.

This clone has only a few counts. V and J are TRBV29-1 and TRBJ2-1; tentatively, D is TRBD1 (5 bases). CDR1 and CDR2 from the germline V gene are SQVTM and ANQGSEA. This CDR3 is built from 15 residues. V was clipped by 4 bases and J by 0 bases, with 13 bases between them. The CDR3 coding sequence is TGCAGCGTTGGGTTGATTACAGGCTCCTACAATGAGCAGTTCTTC. Translated: CSVGLITGSYNEQFF.

The genes are TRBV7-9 and TRBJ2-7; D is perhaps TRBD1 (6 bases). V gave up 8 bases and J gave up 2 bases, with 19 bases separating them. CDR3 size: 15 residues. The germline V gene has CDR1 SEHNR and CDR2 FQNEAQ (reference sequence). The CDR3 region is CASRAEARDTYEQYF. The CDR3 DNA is TGTGCCAGCCGGGCCGAGGCAAGGGACACCTACGAGCAGTACTTC.

This clone showed up just a few times. V usage is TRBV19 and J usage is TRBJ2-2, with 7 bases matching TRBD2. Germline V gene lookup returns CDR1 LNHDA and CDR2 SQIVND (reference sequence). This CDR3 has 15 amino acids. Germline trimming cut 4 bases from V and 6 bases from J; bases unmatched to any gene: 8. The CDR3 sequence is CASSNIAGWSGELFF. The DNA of the CDR3 is TGTGCCAGTAGTAACATAGCGGGCTGGTCCGGGGAGCTGTTTTTT.

The gene calls are TRBV30 and TRBJ1-5; D unclear. The germline CDR1 and CDR2 sequences are GTSNPN and SVGIG (reference sequence). CDR3 size: 14 residues. V was trimmed by 1 base and J by 0 bases, leaving 7 bases between them. In DNA form, the CDR3 reads TGTGCCTGGAGTGACAGCCCTAGCAATCAGCCCCAGCATTTT. Its translation: CAWSDSPSNQPQHF. Supplemented by reference TRBV30 and TRBJ1-5, the full variable domain reads SQTIHQWPATLVQPVGSPLSLECTVEGTSNPNLYWYRQAAGRGLQLLFYSVGIGQISSEVPQNLSASRPQDRQFILSSKKLLLSDSGFYLCAWSDSPSNQPQHFGDGTRLSIL.

This clone occurred once. The J gene is TRBJ1-1, the V gene TRBV13; D is uncertain. There are 17 residues in the CDR3. Trimming cost V 1 base and J 0 bases, with 15 bases left between them. The germline V gene has CDR1 PRHDT and CDR2 FYEKMQ (reference sequence). The CDR3 coding sequence is TGTGCCAGCAGCTTAGTTTGGGGTGGAAACTTGAACACTGAAGCTTTCTTT. Translating it yields CASSLVWGGNLNTEAFF.